These T cell receptor beta chains were read from a single sample in a study of OX40 agonist ivuxolimab in advanced cancers. The repertoire was sequenced with immunoSEQ multiplex PCR; TCRdb's copy has only in-frame clones and lacks some. The sample records over 55,000 clones, around 80% being singletons. Specimen: CD4+ or CD8+ T cells sorted from blood, collected in a trial of the OX40 agonist ivuxolimab. Every receptor here comes from an adult with an advanced solid tumor such as melanoma, head and neck, liver or kidney cancer. Both conserved end residues are trimmed from each CDR3.

>TRBV4-1
ASSPGLASDANVLT
>TRBV27
ASWGASNQPQH
>TRBV19
ASGEGDGTDTQY
>TRBV6-5
ASSYSPAMGEKLF
>TRBV19
ASSMTLPNEQF
>TRBV2
ASRPTVQETQY
>TRBV5-1
ASSPGTVDSGNTIY
>TRBV21-1
ASSEYGTANYGYT
>TRBV2
ASSAGTSRSVEKLF
>TRBV7-2
ASSLSGQGGNEQF
>TRBV13
ASSPRDGVRADTQY
>TRBV18
ASSHLDRGLEGTEAF
>TRBV2
ASSDQTTVAF
>TRBV5-1
ASSLDTGSAKNIQY
>TRBV7-9
ASSLSWVGGSGTEAF
>TRBV11-2
ASSLQGLVGNSPLH
>TRBV7-8
ASSPGLADYEQY
>TRBV5-1
ASSWGLGIDNEQF
>TRBV19
ASSANRQGATYEQY
>TRBV19
ASRRSQGQQETQY
>TRBV12-5
ASGLGGGSSFNEQF
>TRBV7-9
ASSLGGPNTEAF
>TRBV9
ASSVKDRDNQPQH
>TRBV15
ATSRVRRDGEQY
>TRBV2
ASRDRGYGYT
>TRBV6-1
ASSESGPGTGELF
>TRBV11-2
ASSISGSRDEQF
>TRBV18
ASSVDRGRTDTQY
>TRBV2
ASSLDSHYGYT
>TRBV5-6
ASSSDGTIRGNIQY
>TRBV10-3
AISDGTAGYGYT
>TRBV10-2
ASSESSGNQPQH
>TRBV2
ASIIASGEFTLSTDTQY
>TRBV6-6
ASRADTETQY
>TRBV5-6
ASSLVTAYEQY
>TRBV19
ASSIEVGGHNEQF
>TRBV19
ASSINHLAGATGELF
>TRBV7-9
ASSPGAGENIQY
>TRBV7-9
ASSLSDGAYNEQF
>TRBV7-6
ASSLGQGNTEAF
>TRBV28
ASSLSLAEETQY
>TRBV4-1
ASSRARALGGEKLF
>TRBV29-1
SLRSQIDTQY
>TRBV5-1
ASSLEGYNSPLH
>TRBV7-2
ASRPRLAGGETQY